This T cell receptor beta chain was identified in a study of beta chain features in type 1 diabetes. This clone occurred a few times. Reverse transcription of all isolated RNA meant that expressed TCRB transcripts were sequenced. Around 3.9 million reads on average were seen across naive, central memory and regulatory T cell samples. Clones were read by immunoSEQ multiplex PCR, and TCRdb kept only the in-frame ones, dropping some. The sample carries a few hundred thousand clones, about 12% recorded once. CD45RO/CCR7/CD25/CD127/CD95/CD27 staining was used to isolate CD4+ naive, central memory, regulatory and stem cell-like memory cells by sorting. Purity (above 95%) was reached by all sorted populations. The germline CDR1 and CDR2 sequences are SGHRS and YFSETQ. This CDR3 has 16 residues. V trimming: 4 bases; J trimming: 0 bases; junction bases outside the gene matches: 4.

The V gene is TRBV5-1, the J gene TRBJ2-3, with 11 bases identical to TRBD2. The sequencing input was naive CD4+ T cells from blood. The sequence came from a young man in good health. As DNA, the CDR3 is TGCGCCAGCAGCACTAGCGGGGGACCTAGCACAGATACGCAGTATTTT. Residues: CASSTSGGPSTDTQYF.